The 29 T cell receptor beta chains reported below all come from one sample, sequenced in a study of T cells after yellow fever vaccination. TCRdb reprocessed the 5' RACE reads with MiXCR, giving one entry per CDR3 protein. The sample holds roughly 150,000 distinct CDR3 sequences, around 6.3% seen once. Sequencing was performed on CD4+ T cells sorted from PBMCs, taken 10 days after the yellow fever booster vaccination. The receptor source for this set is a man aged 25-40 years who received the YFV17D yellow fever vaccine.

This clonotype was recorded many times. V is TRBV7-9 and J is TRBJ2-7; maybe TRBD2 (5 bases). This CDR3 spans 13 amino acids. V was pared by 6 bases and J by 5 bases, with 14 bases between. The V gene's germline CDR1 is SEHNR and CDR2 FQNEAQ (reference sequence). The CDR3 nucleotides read TGTGCCAGCAGGTCGCGGGTATGGGACGAGCAGTACTTC. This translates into CASRSRVWDEQYF.

The CDR3 is CASRGNRPYEQYF. Here the CDR3 DNA reads TGTGCCAGCAGGGGAAACAGGCCCTACGAGCAGTACTTC. This rearrangement joins TRBV28 to TRBJ2-7, with D possibly matching TRBD1 (5 bases). V gave up 6 bases and J gave up 2 bases, with 11 bases separating them. CDR1 and CDR2 from the germline V gene are MDHEN and SYDVKM. The CDR3 runs 13 residues.

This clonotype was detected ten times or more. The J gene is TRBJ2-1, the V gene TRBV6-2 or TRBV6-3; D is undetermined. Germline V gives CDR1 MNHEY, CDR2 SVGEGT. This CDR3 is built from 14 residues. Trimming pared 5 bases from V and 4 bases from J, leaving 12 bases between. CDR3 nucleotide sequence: TGTGCCAGCAGTCCCCTGGGTAGTTACAATGAGCAGTTCTTC. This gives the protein CASSPLGSYNEQFF.

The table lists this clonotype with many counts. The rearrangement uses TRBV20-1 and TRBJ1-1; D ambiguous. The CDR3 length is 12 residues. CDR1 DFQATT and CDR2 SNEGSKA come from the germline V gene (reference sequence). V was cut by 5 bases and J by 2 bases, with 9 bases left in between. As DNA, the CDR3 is TGCAGTGCTGTGGTCAGAAACACTGAAGCTTTCTTT. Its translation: CSAVVRNTEAFF.

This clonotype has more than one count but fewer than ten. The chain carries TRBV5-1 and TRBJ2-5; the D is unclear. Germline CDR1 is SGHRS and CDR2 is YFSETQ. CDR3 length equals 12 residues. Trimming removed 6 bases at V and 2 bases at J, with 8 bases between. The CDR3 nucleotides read TGCGCCAGCACTCACAGACAAGAGACCCAGTACTTC. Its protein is CASTHRQETQYF.

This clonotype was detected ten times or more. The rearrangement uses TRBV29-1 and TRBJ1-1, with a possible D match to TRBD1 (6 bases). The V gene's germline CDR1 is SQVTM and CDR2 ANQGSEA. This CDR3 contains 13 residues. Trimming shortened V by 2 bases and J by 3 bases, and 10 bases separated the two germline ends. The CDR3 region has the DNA TGCAGCGTTGAATCCCCAGGGGACACTGAAGCTTTCTTT. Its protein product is CSVESPGDTEAFF.

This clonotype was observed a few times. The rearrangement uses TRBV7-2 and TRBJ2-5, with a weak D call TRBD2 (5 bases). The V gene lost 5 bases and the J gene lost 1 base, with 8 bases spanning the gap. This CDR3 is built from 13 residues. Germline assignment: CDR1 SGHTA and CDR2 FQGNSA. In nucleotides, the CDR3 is TGTGCCAGCAGCGCCGGGATCCAAGAGACCCAGTACTTC. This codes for CASSAGIQETQYF.

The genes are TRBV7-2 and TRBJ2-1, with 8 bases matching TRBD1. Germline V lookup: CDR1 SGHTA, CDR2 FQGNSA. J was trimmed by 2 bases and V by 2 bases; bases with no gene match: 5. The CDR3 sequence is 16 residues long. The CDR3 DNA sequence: TGTGCCAGCAGCTTAACCGGACAGGGCACCTACAATGAGCAGTTCTTC. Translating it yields CASSLTGQGTYNEQFF.

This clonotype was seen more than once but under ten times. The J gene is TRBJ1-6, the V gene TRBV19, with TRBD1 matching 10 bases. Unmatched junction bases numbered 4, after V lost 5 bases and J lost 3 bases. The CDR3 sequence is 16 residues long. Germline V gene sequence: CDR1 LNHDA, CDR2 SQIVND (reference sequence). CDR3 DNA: TGTGCCAGTAGTGGATGGGACAGGGGCTATAATTCACCCCTCCACTTT. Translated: CASSGWDRGYNSPLHF.

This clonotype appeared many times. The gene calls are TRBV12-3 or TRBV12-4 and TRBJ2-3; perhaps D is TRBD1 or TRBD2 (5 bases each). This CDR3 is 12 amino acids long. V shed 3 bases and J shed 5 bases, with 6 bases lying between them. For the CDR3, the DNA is TGTGCCAGCAGTTTTGGGGGAGATACGCAGTATTTT. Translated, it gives CASSFGGDTQYF.

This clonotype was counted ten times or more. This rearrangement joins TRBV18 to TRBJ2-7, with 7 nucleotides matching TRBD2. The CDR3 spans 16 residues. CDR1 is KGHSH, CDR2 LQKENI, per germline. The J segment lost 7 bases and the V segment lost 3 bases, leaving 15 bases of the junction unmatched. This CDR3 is CASSPGGVAFLKEQYF. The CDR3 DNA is TGTGCCAGCTCACCTGGGGGGGTAGCCTTCCTTAAGGAGCAGTACTTC.

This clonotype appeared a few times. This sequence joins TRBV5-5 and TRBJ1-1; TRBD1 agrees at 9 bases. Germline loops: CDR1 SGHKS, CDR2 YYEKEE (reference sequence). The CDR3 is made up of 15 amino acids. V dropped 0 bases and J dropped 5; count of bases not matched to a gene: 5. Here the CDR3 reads CASSLAGQGSTEAFF. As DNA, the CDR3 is TGTGCCAGCAGCTTGGCCGGACAGGGGTCTACTGAAGCTTTCTTT.

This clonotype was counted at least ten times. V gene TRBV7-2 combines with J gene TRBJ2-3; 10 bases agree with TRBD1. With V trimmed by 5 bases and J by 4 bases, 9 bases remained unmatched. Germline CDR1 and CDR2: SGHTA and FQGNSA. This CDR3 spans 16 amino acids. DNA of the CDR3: TGTGCCAGCAGCCCCCGGTGGACAGGGGGGCCAGATACGCAGTATTTT. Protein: CASSPRWTGGPDTQYF. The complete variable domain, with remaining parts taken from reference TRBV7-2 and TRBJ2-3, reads GAGVSQSPSNKVTEKGKDVELRCDPISGHTALYWYRQSLGQGLEFLIYFQGNSAPDKSGLPSDRFSAERTGGSVSTLTIQRTQQEDSAVYLCASSPRWTGGPDTQYFGPGTRLTVL.

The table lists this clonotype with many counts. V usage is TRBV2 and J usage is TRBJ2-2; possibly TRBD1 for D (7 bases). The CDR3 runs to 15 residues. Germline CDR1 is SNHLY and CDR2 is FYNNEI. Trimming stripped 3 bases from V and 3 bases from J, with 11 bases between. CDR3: CASSDSRGDTGELFF. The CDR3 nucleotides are TGTGCCAGCAGTGATTCCAGGGGGGACACCGGGGAGCTGTTTTTT.

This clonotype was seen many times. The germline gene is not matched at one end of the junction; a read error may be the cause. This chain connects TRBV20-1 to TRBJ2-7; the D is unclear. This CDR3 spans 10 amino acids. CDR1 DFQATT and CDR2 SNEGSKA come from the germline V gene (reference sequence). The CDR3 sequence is CSARDYEQYF. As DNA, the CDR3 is TGCAGTGCTCGAGACTACGAGCAGTACTTC.

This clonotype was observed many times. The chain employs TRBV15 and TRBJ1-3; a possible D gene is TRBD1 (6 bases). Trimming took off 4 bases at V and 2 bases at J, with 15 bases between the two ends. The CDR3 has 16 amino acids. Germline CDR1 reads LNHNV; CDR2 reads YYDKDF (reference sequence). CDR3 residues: CATSIPGGGPGNTIYF. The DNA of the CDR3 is TGTGCCACCAGCATCCCAGGAGGGGGACCTGGAAACACCATATATTTT.

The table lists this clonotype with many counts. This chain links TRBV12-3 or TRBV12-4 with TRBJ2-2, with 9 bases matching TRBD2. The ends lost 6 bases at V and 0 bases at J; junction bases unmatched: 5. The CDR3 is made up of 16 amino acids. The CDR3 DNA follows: TGTGCCAGCAGGGTCGGGACTAGCTCGAACACCGGGGAGCTGTTTTTT. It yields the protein CASRVGTSSNTGELFF.

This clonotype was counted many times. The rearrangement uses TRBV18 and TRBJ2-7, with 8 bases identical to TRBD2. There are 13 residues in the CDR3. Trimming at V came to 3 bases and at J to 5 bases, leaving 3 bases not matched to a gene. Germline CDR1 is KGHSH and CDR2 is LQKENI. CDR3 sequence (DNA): TGTGCCAGCTCACCCGGGACTAGGGACGAGCAGTACTTC. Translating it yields CASSPGTRDEQYF.

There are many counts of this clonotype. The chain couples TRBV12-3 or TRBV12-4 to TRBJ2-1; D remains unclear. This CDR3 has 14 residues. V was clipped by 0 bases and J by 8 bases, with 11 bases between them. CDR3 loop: CASSLAEASYEQFF. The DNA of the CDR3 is TGTGCCAGCAGTTTAGCGGAAGCTTCATATGAGCAGTTCTTC.

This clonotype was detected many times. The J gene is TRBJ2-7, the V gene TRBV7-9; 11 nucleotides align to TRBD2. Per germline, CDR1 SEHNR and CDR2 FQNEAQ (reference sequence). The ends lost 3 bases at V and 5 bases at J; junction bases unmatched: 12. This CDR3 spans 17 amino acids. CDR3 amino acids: CASSLGFSGRALDEQYF. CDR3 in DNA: TGTGCCAGCAGCTTGGGGTTTAGCGGGAGGGCCCTCGACGAGCAGTACTTC.

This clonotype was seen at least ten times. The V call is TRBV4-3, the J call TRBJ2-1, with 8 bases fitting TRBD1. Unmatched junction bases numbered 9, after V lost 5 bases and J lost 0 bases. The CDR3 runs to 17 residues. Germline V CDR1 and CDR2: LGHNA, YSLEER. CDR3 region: CASSYDSQGASYNEQFF. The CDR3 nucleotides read TGCGCCAGCAGCTACGATTCGCAGGGGGCCTCCTACAATGAGCAGTTCTTC.

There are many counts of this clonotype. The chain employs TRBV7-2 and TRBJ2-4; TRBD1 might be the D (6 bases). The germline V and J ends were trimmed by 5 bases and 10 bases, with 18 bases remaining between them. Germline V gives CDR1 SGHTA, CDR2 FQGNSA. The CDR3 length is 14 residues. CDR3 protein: CASSPKQDSAIQYF. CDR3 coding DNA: TGTGCCAGCAGCCCGAAACAGGACAGCGCAATTCAGTACTTC.

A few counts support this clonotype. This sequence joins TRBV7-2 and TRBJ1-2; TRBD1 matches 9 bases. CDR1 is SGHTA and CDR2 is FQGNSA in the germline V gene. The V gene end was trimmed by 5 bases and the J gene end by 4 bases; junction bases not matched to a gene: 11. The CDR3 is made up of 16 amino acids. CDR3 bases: TGTGCCAGCAGCCTAGGCCGGGACAGGGCGGGCTATGGCTACACCTTC. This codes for CASSLGRDRAGYGYTF. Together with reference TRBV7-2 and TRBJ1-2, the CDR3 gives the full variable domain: GAGVSQSPSNKVTEKGKDVELRCDPISGHTALYWYRQSLGQGLEFLIYFQGNSAPDKSGLPSDRFSAERTGGSVSTLTIQRTQQEDSAVYLCASSLGRDRAGYGYTFGSGTRLTVV.

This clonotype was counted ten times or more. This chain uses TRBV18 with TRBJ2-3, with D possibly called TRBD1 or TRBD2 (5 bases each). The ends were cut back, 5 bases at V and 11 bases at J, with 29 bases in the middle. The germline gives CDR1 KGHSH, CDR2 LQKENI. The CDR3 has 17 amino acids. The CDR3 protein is CASSNRGRTTWAPVQYF. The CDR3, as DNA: TGTGCCAGCTCAAACCGGGGCAGAACTACTTGGGCCCCGGTGCAGTATTTT.

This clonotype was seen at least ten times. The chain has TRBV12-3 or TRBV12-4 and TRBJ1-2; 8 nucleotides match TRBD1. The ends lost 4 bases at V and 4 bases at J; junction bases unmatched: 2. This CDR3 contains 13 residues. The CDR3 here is CASSSGGGYGYTF. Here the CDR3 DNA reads TGTGCCAGCAGTTCAGGGGGCGGCTATGGCTACACCTTC.

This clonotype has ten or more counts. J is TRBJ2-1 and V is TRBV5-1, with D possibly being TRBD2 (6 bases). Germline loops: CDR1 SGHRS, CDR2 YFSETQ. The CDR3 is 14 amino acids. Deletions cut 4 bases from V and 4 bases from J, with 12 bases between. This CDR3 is CASSAGLRYNEQFF. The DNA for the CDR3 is TGCGCCAGCAGCGCGGGACTTCGTTACAATGAGCAGTTCTTC.

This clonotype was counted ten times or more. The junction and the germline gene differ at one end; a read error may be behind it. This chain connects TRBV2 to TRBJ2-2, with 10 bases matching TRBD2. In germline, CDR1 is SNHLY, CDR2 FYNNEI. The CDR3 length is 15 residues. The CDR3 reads CSSSFLAGVTGELFF. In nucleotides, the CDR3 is TGTTCCAGCAGCTTCCTAGCGGGAGTAACCGGGGAGCTGTTTTTT.

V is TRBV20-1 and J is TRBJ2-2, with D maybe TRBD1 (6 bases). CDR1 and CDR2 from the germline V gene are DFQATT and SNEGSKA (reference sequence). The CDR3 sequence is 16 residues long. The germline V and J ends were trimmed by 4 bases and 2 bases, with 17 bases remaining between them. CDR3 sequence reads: CSAMTPPGHNTGELFF. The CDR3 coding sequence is TGCAGTGCTATGACCCCCCCGGGACATAACACCGGGGAGCTGTTTTTT.

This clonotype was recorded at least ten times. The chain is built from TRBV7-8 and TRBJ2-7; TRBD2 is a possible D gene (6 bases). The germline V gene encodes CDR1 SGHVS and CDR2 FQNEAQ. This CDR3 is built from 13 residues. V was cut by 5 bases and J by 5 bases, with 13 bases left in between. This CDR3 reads CASSLGGGDEQYF. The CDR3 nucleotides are TGTGCCAGCAGCCTGGGGGGTGGCGACGAGCAGTACTTC.